The 5 T cell receptor beta chains below were found in one sample sequenced in a study of CD8 T cells in ankylosing spondylitis. TCRdb re-called the 5' RACE reads through MiXCR, storing one row per CDR3 protein. The sample has around 130,000 distinct CDR3 sequences; around 9.3% are singletons. Sequenced input: blood, either unsorted or a sorted T cell fraction (not recorded which). The receptor set was obtained from a male donor with ankylosing spondylitis or in good health (not recorded which).

The rearrangement uses TRBV2 and TRBJ2-3, with D tentatively TRBD1 (6 bases). V was pared by 4 bases and J by 3 bases, with 11 bases between. Germline V gene sequence: CDR1 SNHLY, CDR2 FYNNEI. This CDR3 spans 14 amino acids. The CDR3 is CASSGQGSTDTQYF. CDR3 in DNA: TGTGCCAGCAGTGGGCAGGGGAGTACAGATACGCAGTATTTT.

This clonotype appeared a few times. V gene TRBV20-1 combines with J gene TRBJ1-5; D remains unclear. From germline, CDR1 is DFQATT and CDR2 SNEGSKA (reference sequence). CDR3 size: 13 residues. V was cut by 1 base and J by 6 bases, with 10 bases left in between. In DNA, the CDR3 is TGCAGTGCTAGAGTTTGGGCTAGTCAGCCCCAGCATTTT. It specifies CSARVWASQPQHF.

This clonotype was observed many times. The chain links TRBV20-1 to TRBJ2-1; D might be TRBD2 (6 bases). Per germline, CDR1 DFQATT and CDR2 SNEGSKA (reference sequence). The V end was cut by 3 bases, the J end by 4 bases, with 16 bases between. The CDR3 is 15 residues long. The CDR3 DNA sequence: TGCAGTGCTAGTGGTCTAGCGAACGTTTACAATGAGCAGTTCTTC. Protein: CSASGLANVYNEQFF.

This clonotype has a count of ten or more. The V call is TRBV5-1, the J call TRBJ2-3; no firm D call. V lost 6 bases and J lost 1, with 9 bases in between. CDR3 length: 13 residues. Germline loops: CDR1 SGHRS, CDR2 YFSETQ. The CDR3 nucleotides are TGCGCCAGCATGGCAAGAGGCACAGATACGCAGTATTTT. It yields the protein CASMARGTDTQYF.

This clonotype was detected ten times or more. V is TRBV18 and J is TRBJ2-1, with D tentatively TRBD1 (6 bases). V lost 6 bases to trimming and J lost 7 bases, with 22 bases between them. Germline V gives CDR1 KGHSH, CDR2 LQKENI. The CDR3 spans 16 residues. This chain's CDR3 is CASSFSKQGSRNEQFF. CDR3 sequence (DNA): TGTGCCAGCTCCTTCTCAAAACAGGGCTCGAGGAATGAGCAGTTCTTC.